These 32 T cell receptor beta chains originate from one sample sequenced in a study of cytomegalovirus exposure and HLA in healthy donors. This PCR relied on a set of 60 Vbeta primers and 13 Jbeta primers. Produced via immunoSEQ multiplex PCR; TCRdb's table is partial and in-frame only. The sample has about 150,000 clones; approximately 83% are singletons. Source material: PBMCs. The receptors were sampled from a woman aged 40 to 55 in good health and CMV-seronegative.

The chain combines TRBV6-5 with TRBJ2-4, with 8 bases aligning to TRBD2. CDR1 and CDR2 (germline): MNHEY, SVGAGI. Germline trimming cut 6 bases from V and 7 bases from J; bases unmatched to any gene: 8. This CDR3 contains 14 residues. The CDR3 sequence: CASSSRGGMNIQYF. The CDR3 DNA reads as TGTGCCAGCAGCTCTCGGGGGGGTATGAACATTCAGTACTTC.

The V gene is TRBV19, the J gene TRBJ2-3, with TRBD1 identical over 7 bases. Germline CDR1 LNHDA, CDR2 SQIVND (reference sequence). The CDR3 extends over 13 amino acids. The V segment lost 4 bases and the J segment 5 bases; nucleotides outside the gene matches: 3. CDR3 sequence reads: CASSNQGVDTQYF. The CDR3 bases are TGTGCCAGTAGTAACCAGGGGGTAGATACGCAGTATTTT.

This clone was recorded a few times. The CDR3 spells CASSVNRLTNTEAFF. In DNA form, the CDR3 reads TGTGCCAGCAGTGTTAACAGGTTAACGAACACTGAAGCTTTCTTT. The chain is built from TRBV6-1 and TRBJ1-1; a weak D match, TRBD1 (5 bases). CDR3 length: 15 amino acids. Trimming took off 4 bases at V and 1 base at J, with 13 bases between the two ends. In germline, CDR1 is MNHNS, CDR2 SASEGT.

This chain joins TRBV11-2 and TRBJ2-7; 7 nucleotides agree with TRBD2. The length of the CDR3 is 15 residues. CDR1 is SGHAT, CDR2 FQNNGV, per germline. The V segment lost 0 bases and the J segment 3 bases; nucleotides outside the gene matches: 5. The chain's CDR3 is CASSLDGGLFYEQYF. The CDR3 nucleotides are TGTGCCAGCAGCTTAGATGGGGGACTATTCTACGAGCAGTACTTC.

V is TRBV18 and J is TRBJ2-7; D is possibly TRBD2 (5 bases). Trimming took off 6 bases at V and 6 bases at J, with 15 bases between the two ends. The CDR3 is 13 residues long. The germline gives CDR1 KGHSH, CDR2 LQKENI. The CDR3 DNA sequence: TGTGCCAGCTCTAAGAACCGGGGTGGCGAGCAGTACTTC. The encoded protein is CASSKNRGGEQYF.

V usage is TRBV27 and J usage is TRBJ2-1, with 11 bases matching TRBD2. CDR1 is MNHEY, CDR2 SMNVEV, per germline (reference sequence). CDR3 length: 15 residues. Losses at the gene ends were 7 bases for V and 7 bases for J; bases not matched to a gene: 9. The CDR3 bases are TGTGCCAGCACCCCAACTAGCGGGGGCTTTAATGAGCAGTTCTTC. It translates to CASTPTSGGFNEQFF.

V usage is TRBV7-9 and J usage is TRBJ2-5, with D hard to call. This CDR3 has 12 amino acids. Germline assignment: CDR1 SEHNR and CDR2 FQNEAQ (reference sequence). The V end lost 5 bases, the J end lost 2 bases, and 6 bases lay between the germline ends. The CDR3 nucleotides read TGTGCCAGCAGCCCAACTCAAGAGACCCAGTACTTC. It encodes CASSPTQETQYF. Complete variable domain (other parts from reference TRBV7-9 and TRBJ2-5): DTGVSQNPRHKITKRGQNVTFRCDPISEHNRLYWYRQTLGQGPEFLTYFQNEAQLEKSRLLSDRFSAERPKGSFSTLEIQRTEQGDSAMYLCASSPTQETQYFGPGTRLLVL.

The sample holds one count of this clone. This chain links TRBV7-9 with TRBJ2-3; the match to TRBD2 covers 7 bases. The V gene end was trimmed by 3 bases and the J gene end by 3 bases; junction bases not matched to a gene: 0. Per the germline V gene, CDR1 is SEHNR and CDR2 is FQNEAQ (reference sequence). The CDR3 loop spans 13 amino acids. The CDR3 region is CASSFSGTDTQYF. The CDR3, as DNA: TGTGCCAGCAGCTTTAGCGGGACAGATACGCAGTATTTT. The full variable domain, completed using reference TRBV7-9 and TRBJ2-3, is DTGVSQNPRHKITKRGQNVTFRCDPISEHNRLYWYRQTLGQGPEFLTYFQNEAQLEKSRLLSDRFSAERPKGSFSTLEIQRTEQGDSAMYLCASSFSGTDTQYFGPGTRLTVL.

The chain recombines TRBV9 with TRBJ2-3, with D possibly TRBD1 on 6 matching bases. The CDR3 covers 16 residues. V was clipped by 4 bases and J by 0 bases, with 15 bases between them. The germline V gene has CDR1 SGDLS and CDR2 YYNGEE. The CDR3 reads CASSPRGQSSTDTQYF. The CDR3 region has the DNA TGTGCCAGCAGCCCCCGTGGACAGTCTAGCACAGATACGCAGTATTTT.

This clone was counted once. V gene TRBV5-4 combines with J gene TRBJ2-5; 7 bases align to TRBD1. Looked up from germline, CDR1 is SGHNT and CDR2 is YYREEE (reference sequence). This CDR3 has 14 amino acids. V gave up 5 bases and J gave up 3 bases; unmatched junction bases: 7. CDR3 in DNA: TGTGCCAGCAGATCCGGACAGGCTAAAGAGACCCAGTACTTC. It encodes CASRSGQAKETQYF.

The chain's CDR3 is CASSPGTSGPPSPDTQYF. The CDR3 DNA is TGCGCCAGCAGCCCCGGGACTAGCGGACCGCCAAGCCCAGATACGCAGTATTTT. J is TRBJ2-3 and V is TRBV5-1; 11 bases map to TRBD2. V gave up 4 bases and J gave up 4 bases; unmatched junction bases: 14. The V gene's germline CDR1 is SGHRS and CDR2 YFSETQ. The CDR3 runs 18 residues. The full variable domain, completed using reference TRBV5-1 and TRBJ2-3, is KAGVTQTPRYLIKTRGQQVTLSCSPISGHRSVSWYQQTPGQGLQFLFEYFSETQRNKGNFPGRFSGRQFSNSRSEMNVSTLELGDSALYLCASSPGTSGPPSPDTQYFGPGTRLTVL.

In nucleotides, the CDR3 is TGTGCCAGCAGCTTAATCGGGAACTACGAGCAGTACTTC. This gives the protein CASSLIGNYEQYF. The V and J genes are TRBV5-4 and TRBJ2-7, with a tentative D call TRBD2 (5 bases). CDR1 SGHNT and CDR2 YYREEE come from the germline V gene (reference sequence). V was shortened by 2 bases and J by 3 bases, with 9 bases between the two germline ends. CDR3 length: 13 residues.

This clone appeared once. The rearrangement joins TRBV6-1 to TRBJ1-1; no clear D. The germline V gene encodes CDR1 MNHNS and CDR2 SASEGT. V lost 10 bases and J 6 bases, leaving 18 bases between the germline ends. This CDR3 comprises 13 residues. The CDR3, as DNA: TGTGCCACCCATGGGCAGAGGGAAGCTGAAGCTTTCTTT. Its protein product is CATHGQREAEAFF.

This chain joins TRBV19 and TRBJ2-7, with no clear D. This CDR3 has 18 residues. From germline, CDR1 is LNHDA and CDR2 SQIVND (reference sequence). Trimming pared 5 bases from V and 0 bases from J, leaving 23 bases between. CDR3: CASSGLLVATSSSYEQYF. The DNA of the CDR3 is TGTGCCAGTAGTGGCTTATTGGTGGCCACTTCTAGCTCCTACGAGCAGTACTTC.

This sequence joins TRBV5-1 and TRBJ2-5, with a weak D call TRBD1 (5 bases). Germline CDR1 SGHRS, CDR2 YFSETQ. The CDR3 covers 14 residues. The V gene lost 0 bases and the J gene lost 5 bases, with 11 bases spanning the gap. The DNA of the CDR3 is TGCGCCAGCAGCTTGGAAGGGGATGGGGAGACCCAGTACTTC. It is translated as CASSLEGDGETQYF.

This CDR3 reads CATGDRDKGTQYF. CDR3 in DNA: TGTGCCACCGGGGACAGGGATAAGGGTACGCAGTATTTT. V gene TRBV10-3 combines with J gene TRBJ2-3; 9 bases match TRBD1. CDR3 length: 13 residues. The J segment lost 8 bases and the V segment lost 10 bases, leaving 10 bases of the junction unmatched. Germline CDR1 reads ENHRY; CDR2 reads SYGVKD.

This clone was seen only a few times. J is TRBJ1-1 and V is TRBV19; maybe TRBD1 (6 bases). V lost 6 bases and J 0 bases, leaving 14 bases between the germline ends. Germline assignment: CDR1 LNHDA and CDR2 SQIVND (reference sequence). This CDR3 is built from 15 residues. The CDR3 DNA reads TGTGCCAGTAGCACAGGGCTGAGAATGAACACTGAAGCTTTCTTT. Encoded protein: CASSTGLRMNTEAFF.

This rearrangement joins TRBV28 to TRBJ1-1, with TRBD1 matching 7 bases. V lost 5 bases, J lost 1 base, and 7 bases stayed unmatched. CDR1 is MDHEN, CDR2 SYDVKM, per germline. This CDR3 region has 15 residues. The CDR3 bases are TGTGCCAGCAGTCGTCCCGGGACAGCGAACACTGAAGCTTTCTTT. Residues: CASSRPGTANTEAFF.

This clone was detected once. V and J are TRBV9 and TRBJ2-3, with 7 bases aligning to TRBD2. Per germline, CDR1 SGDLS and CDR2 YYNGEE. This CDR3 has 16 amino acids. V was clipped by 3 bases and J by 0 bases; unmatched bases: 7. DNA of the CDR3: TGTGCCAGCAGCGCCGGACTAGGGCGGAGCACAGATACGCAGTATTTT. This sequence encodes CASSAGLGRSTDTQYF.

The genes are TRBV5-1 and TRBJ2-7; D gene unclear. Looked up from germline, CDR1 is SGHRS and CDR2 is YFSETQ. Between the trimmed V and J ends, which lost 4 bases and 3 bases, there was a span of 11 bases. The CDR3 length is 13 residues. In DNA, the CDR3 is TGCGCCAGCAGCCCCAGCGAGGACTACGAGCAGTACTTC. Its translation is CASSPSEDYEQYF. Full variable domain (remainder filled in from reference TRBV5-1 and TRBJ2-7): KAGVTQTPRYLIKTRGQQVTLSCSPISGHRSVSWYQQTPGQGLQFLFEYFSETQRNKGNFPGRFSGRQFSNSRSEMNVSTLELGDSALYLCASSPSEDYEQYFGPGTRLTVT.

The chain employs TRBV5-8 and TRBJ1-4; 7 bases align to TRBD1. The V and J ends lost 4 bases and 0 bases, in that order; junction bases with no gene match: 6. The germline V gene encodes CDR1 SGHTS and CDR2 YDEGEE. The CDR3 sequence is 16 residues long. The CDR3, as DNA: TGTGCCAGCAGCCTTCGGACAGGAGCAACTAATGAAAAACTGTTTTTT. It translates to CASSLRTGATNEKLFF.

The chain links TRBV19 to TRBJ1-2; a possible D gene is TRBD1 (6 bases). Germline-derived CDR1 and CDR2 are LNHDA and SQIVND (reference sequence). There are 14 residues in the CDR3. Between the trimmed V and J ends, which lost 5 bases and 4 bases, there was a span of 14 bases. The CDR3 sequence: CASSSAGAFYGYTF. As DNA, the CDR3 is TGTGCCAGTAGTTCGGCAGGGGCATTCTATGGCTACACCTTC.

CDR3 protein: CASSLGRTGSNEQFF. CDR3 coding DNA: TGTGCCAGCAGCTTGGGTAGGACAGGTAGTAATGAGCAGTTCTTC. The chain combines TRBV5-4 with TRBJ2-1; 7 bases align to TRBD1. The CDR3 spans 15 residues. V was clipped by 0 bases and J by 7 bases; unmatched bases: 7. The germline V gene encodes CDR1 SGHNT and CDR2 YYREEE (reference sequence).

As DNA, the CDR3 is TGTGCCTGGAGTGGGGCGGGGCGTGGAGCTTTCTTT. Its protein is CAWSGAGRGAFF. This chain links TRBV30 with TRBJ1-1; D possibly corresponds to TRBD1 (5 bases). Germline assignment: CDR1 GTSNPN and CDR2 SVGIG (reference sequence). V was cut by 1 base and J by 10 bases, with 13 bases left in between. The CDR3 is 12 residues long.

The genes are TRBV9 and TRBJ1-2, with D hard to call. The CDR3 runs 12 residues. Trimming shortened V by 1 base and J by 5 bases, and 6 bases separated the two germline ends. Germline values: CDR1 SGDLS, CDR2 YYNGEE. The CDR3 DNA sequence: TGTGCCAGCAGCGTATCGGGGTATGGCTACACCTTC. Amino acids: CASSVSGYGYTF.

Turning to this clone: Other DNA sequences within the sample encode an identical CDR3. This chain links TRBV19 with TRBJ1-2; 8 bases fit TRBD1. Germline CDR1 and CDR2: LNHDA and SQIVND (reference sequence). V shed 6 bases, J shed 4 bases, and the junction held 4 bases outside the gene matches. The CDR3 sequence is 13 residues long. The CDR3 region has the DNA TGTGCCAGTAGGGAAGACAGGGGCTATGGCTACACCTTC. Residues: CASREDRGYGYTF.

J is TRBJ1-1 and V is TRBV6-1, with 7 bases lining up with TRBD1. After removal of 4 bases from V and 3 bases from J, the junction contained 8 bases not matched to a gene. Germline CDR1 is MNHNS and CDR2 is SASEGT. The CDR3 covers 15 residues. The CDR3 sequence: CASSVLHRGYTEAFF. The CDR3 coding sequence is TGTGCCAGCAGTGTCCTCCACAGGGGTTACACTGAAGCTTTCTTT.

CDR3 in amino acids: CASSPGTGENYGYTF. As DNA, the CDR3 is TGTGCCAGCTCACCCGGGACAGGGGAGAACTATGGCTACACCTTC. The chain joins TRBV18 to TRBJ1-2, with 10 bases identical to TRBD1. Germline trimming cut 3 bases from V and 2 bases from J; bases unmatched to any gene: 3. Per the germline V gene, CDR1 is KGHSH and CDR2 is LQKENI. The CDR3 is made up of 15 amino acids. Full variable domain (remainder filled in from reference TRBV18 and TRBJ1-2): NAGVMQNPRHLVRRRGQEARLRCSPMKGHSHVYWYRQLPEEGLKFMVYLQKENIIDESGMPKERFSAEFPKEGPSILRIQQVVRGDSAAYFCASSPGTGENYGYTFGSGTRLTVV.

The chain uses TRBV5-1 and TRBJ2-2; 8 bases line up with TRBD1. The V gene end was trimmed by 3 bases and the J gene end by 6 bases; junction bases not matched to a gene: 4. The CDR3 length is 14 residues. Germline V gene data show CDR1 as SGHRS and CDR2 as YFSETQ. The CDR3, as DNA: TGCGCCAGCAGCTGGGGACAGGCCCCCGGGGAGCTGTTTTTT. The encoded protein is CASSWGQAPGELFF.

The V gene is TRBV2, the J gene TRBJ2-2, with D possibly TRBD2 on 6 matching bases. The germline CDR1 and CDR2 sequences are SNHLY and FYNNEI. There are 16 residues in the CDR3. V lost 1 base, J lost 6 bases, and 15 bases lay in between. The CDR3 sequence: CASSEGGVIRPGELFF. The CDR3 nucleotides are TGTGCCAGCAGTGAAGGGGGGGTTATAAGGCCCGGGGAGCTGTTTTTT. The full variable domain, with the rest looked up from reference TRBV2 and TRBJ2-2, is EPEVTQTPSHQVTQMGQEVILRCVPISNHLYFYWYRQILGQKVEFLVSFYNNEISEKSEIFDDQFSVERPDGSNFTLKIRSTKLEDSAMYFCASSEGGVIRPGELFFGEGSRLTVL.

V gene TRBV10-3 combines with J gene TRBJ1-2; TRBD1 is a possible D gene (5 bases). Per the germline V gene, CDR1 is ENHRY and CDR2 is SYGVKD. The CDR3 covers 13 residues. V lost 10 bases and J lost 4, with 16 bases in between. CDR3 DNA: TGTGCCACGTCGACAGCTACTTCCTATGGCTACACCTTC. Its translation: CATSTATSYGYTF.

The gene calls are TRBV28 and TRBJ1-4; tentatively, D is TRBD1 (5 bases). The CDR3 spans 14 residues. The germline V and J ends were trimmed by 6 bases and 0 bases, with 8 bases remaining between them. The germline CDR1 and CDR2 sequences are MDHEN and SYDVKM. The CDR3 DNA reads as TGTGCCAGCAGGACAGCCGCAACTAATGAAAAACTGTTTTTT. Translating gives CASRTAATNEKLFF.